One sample yielded the 32 T cell receptor beta chains listed below, sequenced in a study of T cells after posttransplantation cyclophosphamide. Libraries were prepared by immunoSEQ multiplex PCR; TCRdb keeps only in-frame clonotypes and omits some of them. Of tens of thousands of clones in the sample, around 93% were seen once. The sample comprised PBMCs. Receptors were obtained from a young woman in good health and a related stem cell transplant donor.

The gene calls are TRBV27 and TRBJ2-5, with TRBD1 matching 7 bases. Germline CDR1 and CDR2: MNHEY and SMNVEV (reference sequence). V lost 3 bases, J lost 2 bases, and 0 bases stayed unmatched. This CDR3 has 13 residues. CDR3 coding DNA: TGTGCCAGCAGTTTCAGGGGGCAAGAGACCCAGTACTTC. The encoded protein is CASSFRGQETQYF.

The chain has TRBV5-6 and TRBJ2-1; D is ambiguous. The CDR3 consists of 11 residues. V lost 4 bases, J lost 9 bases, and 8 bases lay in between. Looked up from germline, CDR1 is SGHDT and CDR2 is YYEEEE. The CDR3 spells CASSVRSEQFF. CDR3 nucleotides: TGTGCCAGCAGCGTCCGGTCTGAGCAGTTCTTC.

The chain has TRBV6-5 and TRBJ1-2; D perhaps matches TRBD1 (5 bases). V was trimmed by 0 bases and J by 8 bases, leaving 13 bases between them. CDR1 MNHEY and CDR2 SVGAGI come from the germline V gene. This CDR3 comprises 14 residues. The CDR3 spells CASSYSRGAGGYTF. The CDR3 bases are TGTGCCAGCAGTTACTCGAGAGGGGCCGGCGGCTACACCTTC.

The chain combines TRBV28 with TRBJ1-2; maybe TRBD1 (5 bases). Germline V gene sequence: CDR1 MDHEN, CDR2 SYDVKM. V gave up 5 bases and J gave up 5 bases, with 15 bases separating them. The CDR3 totals 14 residues. The CDR3 here is CASSQLRDGYGYTF. CDR3 DNA sequence: TGTGCCAGCAGTCAACTACGGGACGGATATGGCTACACCTTC.

This rearrangement joins TRBV2 to TRBJ2-3; 7 positions agree with TRBD2. The CDR3 spans 15 residues. The V and J ends lost 4 bases and 5 bases, in that order; junction bases with no gene match: 9. Germline CDR1 is SNHLY and CDR2 is FYNNEI. As DNA, the CDR3 is TGTGCCAGCAGTGCTCATCTCCGGGAGGAAGATACGCAGTATTTT. Translation gives CASSAHLREEDTQYF.

The chain employs TRBV6-6 and TRBJ1-3, with D possibly being TRBD1 (6 bases). In germline, CDR1 is MNHNY, CDR2 SVGAGI (reference sequence). Trimming took off 2 bases at V and 8 bases at J, with 16 bases between the two ends. The CDR3 extends over 15 amino acids. CDR3 region: CASSYGQGNEDTIYF. DNA for the CDR3: TGTGCCAGCAGTTACGGGCAGGGGAACGAGGACACCATATATTTT.

V gene TRBV6-4 combines with J gene TRBJ2-2, with D perhaps matching TRBD1 (5 bases). CDR3 length: 14 amino acids. Between the trimmed V and J ends, which lost 4 bases and 1 base, there was a span of 7 bases. Germline lookup yields CDR1 MRHNA and CDR2 SNTAGT. Here the CDR3 DNA reads TGTGCCAGCAGTGTGGACAAGAACACCGGGGAGCTGTTTTTT. Amino acids: CASSVDKNTGELFF.

The genes are TRBV25-1 and TRBJ2-7; 10 nucleotides line up with TRBD2. With V trimmed by 6 bases and J by 3 bases, 5 bases remained unmatched. Per the germline V gene, CDR1 is MGHDK and CDR2 is SYGVNS. This CDR3 spans 14 amino acids. The CDR3 is CASSGLADFYEQYF. The CDR3 region has the DNA TGTGCCAGCAGCGGACTAGCGGATTTCTACGAGCAGTACTTC.

The chain recombines TRBV30 with TRBJ1-5, with 8 nucleotides matching TRBD1. The germline V gene has CDR1 GTSNPN and CDR2 SVGIG (reference sequence). The V gene end was trimmed by 4 bases and the J gene end by 4 bases; junction bases not matched to a gene: 6. The CDR3 consists of 14 residues. CDR3 DNA sequence: TGTGCCTGGACCCGGGACAGGTCGAATCAGCCCCAGCATTTT. The encoded protein is CAWTRDRSNQPQHF.

V usage is TRBV7-2 and J usage is TRBJ1-1; D may be TRBD1 (5 bases). V was pared by 4 bases and J by 4 bases, with 16 bases between. CDR1 is SGHTA, CDR2 FQGNSA, per germline. The CDR3 loop spans 15 amino acids. In DNA, the CDR3 is TGTGCCAGCAGCTCCTGGGGAGGGGCCCGCACTGAAGCTTTCTTT. It is translated as CASSSWGGARTEAFF.

The table lists this clone with a count of one. This chain uses TRBV9 with TRBJ2-7; TRBD1 matches 9 bases. The CDR3 extends over 15 amino acids. V was clipped by 4 bases and J by 2 bases; unmatched bases: 7. From germline, CDR1 is SGDLS and CDR2 YYNGEE. The CDR3 nucleotides read TGTGCCAGCAGCCCATCCCGGGACAGGGCCTACGAGCAGTACTTC. Its protein is CASSPSRDRAYEQYF.

This clone appeared a single time. V usage is TRBV7-2 and J usage is TRBJ1-1; D is possibly TRBD1 (6 bases). Deletions cut 1 base from V and 7 bases from J, with 16 bases between. CDR3 length equals 15 residues. Germline V gives CDR1 SGHTA, CDR2 FQGNSA. In DNA, the CDR3 is TGTGCCAGCAGCTTAGTGGCGGGGGCTTTCAGTGAAGCTTTCTTT. This encodes CASSLVAGAFSEAFF.

This chain joins TRBV6-4 and TRBJ2-1; 7 bases match TRBD2. The CDR3 extends over 15 amino acids. Germline values: CDR1 MRHNA, CDR2 SNTAGT. Trimming cost V 0 bases and J 4 bases; bases outside gene matches: 3. The DNA for the CDR3 is TGTGCCAGCAGTGACTCTGCGGGGGAATACAATGAGCAGTTCTTC. Its protein is CASSDSAGEYNEQFF.

A note on this clone: Other DNA variants within this sample encode the same CDR3. This chain uses TRBV5-1 with TRBJ1-6; TRBD1 matches at 9 bases. The V gene end was trimmed by 4 bases and the J gene end by 9 bases; junction bases not matched to a gene: 5. Germline V CDR1 and CDR2: SGHRS, YFSETQ. The CDR3 is 14 amino acids. CDR3 amino acids: CASSAGTGSSPLHF. Here the CDR3 DNA reads TGCGCCAGCAGCGCTGGGACAGGGAGTTCACCCCTCCACTTT. The variable domain in full, completed from reference TRBV5-1 and TRBJ1-6, reads KAGVTQTPRYLIKTRGQQVTLSCSPISGHRSVSWYQQTPGQGLQFLFEYFSETQRNKGNFPGRFSGRQFSNSRSEMNVSTLELGDSALYLCASSAGTGSSPLHFGNGTRLTVT.

V gene TRBV6-6 combines with J gene TRBJ1-2, with D uncertain. CDR1 is MNHNY and CDR2 is SVGAGI in the germline V gene (reference sequence). V lost 10 bases, J lost 2 bases, and 11 bases lay in between. The CDR3 covers 12 residues. This chain's CDR3 is CAIQRQNYGYTF. The CDR3 DNA is TGTGCCATACAGCGTCAAAACTATGGCTACACCTTC.

V and J are TRBV6-1 and TRBJ2-3; 8 bases agree with TRBD2. CDR3 length equals 17 residues. The V gene's germline CDR1 is MNHNS and CDR2 SASEGT. The J segment lost 4 bases and the V segment lost 4 bases, leaving 13 bases of the junction unmatched. This CDR3 is CASSVWRGAKVADTQYF. The CDR3 DNA sequence: TGTGCCAGCAGTGTTTGGCGGGGGGCCAAGGTCGCAGATACGCAGTATTTT.

The chain couples TRBV4-1 to TRBJ1-5, with D perhaps matching TRBD1 (6 bases). This CDR3 contains 16 residues. Trimming left V 0 bases short and J 7 bases short, with 16 bases between. Germline V gene data show CDR1 as MGHRA and CDR2 as YSYEKL. In DNA, the CDR3 is TGCGCCAGCAGCCAAGAGGTCGCGGGGGCGAAACAGCCCCAGCATTTT. It yields the protein CASSQEVAGAKQPQHF.

The CDR3 coding sequence is TGTGCCAGCAGCAAAGGGACAGGGGACACTGAAGCTTTCTTT. Translating gives CASSKGTGDTEAFF. The rearrangement joins TRBV21-1 to TRBJ1-1; the table's D gene call, TRBD1, was not cross checked with the DNA. TRBV21-1 is described as a pseudogene. There are 14 residues in the CDR3.

The chain recombines TRBV6-1 with TRBJ1-2, with 8 bases aligning to TRBD1. The germline V gene has CDR1 MNHNS and CDR2 SASEGT. Trimming took 6 bases from V and 4 from J; bases not matched to a gene: 7. CDR3 length: 14 amino acids. Here the CDR3 reads CASSAGQGAYGYTF. CDR3 nucleotide sequence: TGTGCCAGCAGCGCCGGACAGGGAGCCTATGGCTACACCTTC.

V gene TRBV11-2 combines with J gene TRBJ1-6; TRBD1 matches 9 bases. The germline CDR1 and CDR2 sequences are SGHAT and FQNNGV. The CDR3 contains 17 residues. V dropped 5 bases and J dropped 5; count of bases not matched to a gene: 10. The CDR3 spells CASSVGINRGHNSPLHF. CDR3 DNA sequence: TGTGCCAGCAGCGTTGGTATTAACAGGGGGCATAATTCACCCCTCCACTTT. Based on the CDR3 plus reference TRBV11-2 and TRBJ1-6, the full variable domain is EAGVAQSPRYKIIEKRQSVAFWCNPISGHATLYWYQQILGQGPKLLIQFQNNGVVDDSQLPKDRFSAERLKGVDSTLKIQPAKLEDSAVYLCASSVGINRGHNSPLHFGNGTRLTVT.

This rearrangement joins TRBV2 to TRBJ1-2; 8 bases map to TRBD1. With V trimmed by 4 bases and J by 6 bases, 4 bases remained unmatched. The length of the CDR3 is 13 residues. The germline V gene encodes CDR1 SNHLY and CDR2 FYNNEI. In DNA, the CDR3 is TGTGCCAGCAGTGGAAGGACAGGGAATGGCTACACCTTC. Translated: CASSGRTGNGYTF.

The gene calls are TRBV5-6 and TRBJ1-2, with D unresolved. Germline assignment: CDR1 SGHDT and CDR2 YYEEEE. Trimming removed 2 bases at V and 7 bases at J, with 9 bases between. This CDR3 comprises 12 residues. CDR3 DNA: TGTGCCAGCAGCTTTTCAGACCTTGGCTACACCTTC. Amino acid sequence: CASSFSDLGYTF. Together with reference TRBV5-6 and TRBJ1-2, the CDR3 gives the full variable domain: DAGVTQSPTHLIKTRGQQVTLRCSPKSGHDTVSWYQQALGQGPQFIFQYYEEEERQRGNFPDRFSGHQFPNYSSELNVNALLLGDSALYLCASSFSDLGYTFGSGTRLTVV.

The chain has TRBV6-5 and TRBJ2-4, with TRBD1 identical over 10 bases. V dropped 0 bases and J dropped 15; count of bases not matched to a gene: 2. CDR1 and CDR2 (germline): MNHEY, SVGAGI. The CDR3 spans 12 residues. Here the CDR3 DNA reads TGTGCCAGCAGTTACTCGGGACAGGGGTGGTACTTC. This translates into CASSYSGQGWYF.

The chain employs TRBV2 and TRBJ1-2; weak D call: TRBD1 (5 bases). V gave up 2 bases and J gave up 1 base, with 11 bases separating them. In germline, CDR1 is SNHLY, CDR2 FYNNEI. The CDR3 extends over 15 amino acids. The CDR3 coding sequence is TGTGCCAGCAGTGAACTAGTACAGGATAACTATGGCTACACCTTC. Translating gives CASSELVQDNYGYTF.

The chain combines TRBV7-9 with TRBJ2-4; D is possibly TRBD1 or TRBD2 (5 bases each). Between the trimmed V and J ends, which lost 1 base and 5 bases, there was a span of 12 bases. The germline CDR1 and CDR2 sequences are SEHNR and FQNEAQ (reference sequence). The CDR3 contains 15 residues. The CDR3 is CASSLGWGSENIQYF. The CDR3 nucleotides read TGTGCCAGCAGCTTAGGGTGGGGGTCCGAAAACATTCAGTACTTC.

The rearrangement joins TRBV7-2 to TRBJ1-5, with TRBD1 matching over 8 bases. The CDR3 is 15 residues long. J lost 6 bases, V lost 5 bases, and 9 bases had no gene match. Per germline, CDR1 SGHTA and CDR2 FQGNSA. Written as DNA, the CDR3 is TGTGCCAGCAGCCTTCGACAGGGGTCGGGTCAGCCCCAGCATTTT. It encodes CASSLRQGSGQPQHF.

This chain connects TRBV6-4 to TRBJ1-2; the D gene is possibly TRBD1 (6 bases). V gave up 4 bases and J gave up 0 bases, with 9 bases separating them. In germline, CDR1 is MRHNA, CDR2 SNTAGT. This CDR3 has 14 amino acids. CDR3 DNA sequence: TGTGCCAGCAGTGCAGGGGTAGCTAACTATGGCTACACCTTC. It is translated as CASSAGVANYGYTF.

V usage is TRBV18 and J usage is TRBJ2-7, with D uncertain. Trimming cost V 3 bases and J 4 bases, with 16 bases left between them. The CDR3 has 15 amino acids. Looked up from germline, CDR1 is KGHSH and CDR2 is LQKENI. The CDR3 sequence: CASSPPDENEYEQYF. The CDR3 DNA follows: TGTGCCAGCTCACCCCCCGATGAAAACGAATACGAGCAGTACTTC.

As concerns this clone: Distinct nucleotide sequences in the sample also encode this CDR3. The rearrangement uses TRBV4-3 and TRBJ2-3, with TRBD2 matching 12 bases. The CDR3 length is 19 residues. Germline CDR1 reads LGHNA; CDR2 reads YSLEER. V trimming: 2 bases; J trimming: 4 bases; junction bases outside the gene matches: 13. In DNA, the CDR3 is TGCGCCAGCAGCCAATCACCGCTTCTAGCGGGGGGGCTTGCAGATACGCAGTATTTT. Amino acid sequence: CASSQSPLLAGGLADTQYF.

CDR3 nucleotides: TGTGCCAGCAGTCGGACTAGCGGATCCTACGAGCAGTACTTC. Translation gives CASSRTSGSYEQYF. The chain joins TRBV2 to TRBJ2-7, with TRBD2 matching 10 bases. CDR3 length: 14 residues. Trimming took 5 bases from V and 1 from J; bases not matched to a gene: 2. Germline V gene sequence: CDR1 SNHLY, CDR2 FYNNEI.

This chain uses TRBV10-3 with TRBJ1-1; D call uncertain. The germline V and J ends were trimmed by 9 bases and 1 base, with 12 bases remaining between them. The CDR3 runs to 13 residues. The germline V gene has CDR1 ENHRY and CDR2 SYGVKD. CDR3 region: CAISPLGNTEAFF. The DNA for the CDR3 is TGTGCCATTTCCCCATTGGGGAACACTGAAGCTTTCTTT.

The chain uses TRBV5-1 and TRBJ2-5; D may be TRBD2 (5 bases). The CDR3 contains 14 residues. The germline V gene has CDR1 SGHRS and CDR2 YFSETQ. Deletions cut 1 base from V and 4 bases from J, with 11 bases between. The DNA of the CDR3 is TGCGCCAGCAGCTTGCAAGCGGTGGGAGAGACCCAGTACTTC. Protein product: CASSLQAVGETQYF.